This passage covers 12 T cell receptor beta chains from one sample sequenced in a study of T cells after yellow fever vaccination. TCRdb recomputed calls from the 5' RACE reads with MiXCR, one row per CDR3 protein. This repertoire shows over 110,000 distinct CDR3 sequences, more than 6% found once; its top ten account for under 0.85%. The sample was CD4+ T cells sorted from PBMCs, taken 5 days after the yellow fever booster vaccination. These receptors were obtained from a man aged 25 to 40 who received the YFV17D yellow fever vaccine.

In its sample, this clonotype was seen many times. This sequence joins TRBV4-1 and TRBJ2-1; TRBD2 matches 10 bases. V lost 3 bases, J lost 8 bases, and 28 bases stayed unmatched. The CDR3 runs 22 residues. The germline gives CDR1 MGHRA, CDR2 YSYEKL. The CDR3 bases are TGCGCCAGCAGCCAGAGGCAGAGGGTTGGCGGAGCGGGAGGGCAAATTTGGGATGAGCAGTTCTTC. Encoded protein: CASSQRQRVGGAGGQIWDEQFF.

In its sample, this clonotype was seen many times. This chain links TRBV28 with TRBJ2-7; D is uncertain. The CDR3 is 15 amino acids. The ends were cut back, 5 bases at V and 0 bases at J, with 14 bases in the middle. The germline CDR1 and CDR2 sequences are MDHEN and SYDVKM. The CDR3 DNA reads TGTGCCAGCAGTCCCCCCCTTCGGAGCTCCTACGAGCAGTACTTC. Residues: CASSPPLRSSYEQYF.

This clonotype was recorded at least ten times. The genes are TRBV7-2 and TRBJ2-1, with D unresolved. V lost 4 bases and J 10 bases, leaving 14 bases between the germline ends. The CDR3 loop spans 13 amino acids. CDR1 SGHTA and CDR2 FQGNSA come from the germline V gene. CDR3 nucleotide sequence: TGTGCCAGCAGCTCAAACAGAGATGCCGAGCAGTTCTTC. Encoded protein: CASSSNRDAEQFF.

This clonotype was counted many times. CDR3 DNA sequence: TGCGCCAGCAACCCCGGAATCAGGGGAGCGGGAAACACTGAAGCTTTCTTT. Its protein is CASNPGIRGAGNTEAFF. V usage is TRBV5-1 and J usage is TRBJ1-1, with D possibly TRBD1 on 6 matching bases. Germline CDR1 reads SGHRS; CDR2 reads YFSETQ. The CDR3 totals 17 residues. The V gene lost 6 bases and the J gene lost 2 bases, with 23 bases spanning the gap.

At least ten counts were recorded for this clonotype. The CDR3: CASRTGDFTEAFF. In DNA form, the CDR3 reads TGCGCCAGCAGGACAGGGGATTTCACTGAAGCTTTCTTT. This chain links TRBV5-1 with TRBJ1-1; 8 nucleotides align to TRBD1. CDR1 SGHRS and CDR2 YFSETQ come from the germline V gene. J lost 4 bases, V lost 5 bases, and 4 bases had no gene match. CDR3 length: 13 residues.

This clonotype was detected a few times. The chain employs TRBV5-1 and TRBJ1-3; D unclear. V lost 1 base to trimming and J lost 2 bases, with 10 bases between them. This CDR3 is built from 15 residues. The V gene's germline CDR1 is SGHRS and CDR2 YFSETQ. The CDR3 nucleotides are TGCGCCAGCAGCTTGTACGGTCTGCCTGGAAACACCATATATTTT. It is translated as CASSLYGLPGNTIYF.

Worth noting for this clonotype: A read error is possible here, since a much larger clone lies one base away. The V call is TRBV29-1, the J call TRBJ2-5, with D uncertain. The CDR3 is 12 amino acids. The germline gives CDR1 SQVTM, CDR2 ANQGSEA. V lost 5 bases, J lost 3 bases, and 10 bases lay in between. In DNA form, the CDR3 reads TGCAGCGTTTTGGGCAGTGAAGAGACCCAGTACTTC. Translating gives CSVLGSEETQYF. Full variable domain (outside the CDR3, taken from reference TRBV29-1 and TRBJ2-5): SAVISQKPSRDICQRGTSLTIQCQVDSQVTMMFWYRQQPGQSLTLIATANQGSEATYESGFVIDKFPISRPNLTFSTLTVSNMSPEDSSIYLCSVLGSEETQYFGPGTRLLVL.

This clonotype has ten or more counts. The V and J genes are TRBV7-2 and TRBJ1-2; maybe TRBD1 (6 bases). The length of the CDR3 is 14 residues. Germline CDR1 SGHTA, CDR2 FQGNSA. V was shortened by 1 base and J by 5 bases, with 11 bases between the two germline ends. The CDR3, as DNA: TGTGCCAGCAGCTTAGGGATTACAGGGTATGGCTACACCTTC. Translating it yields CASSLGITGYGYTF. Full variable domain (rest looked up from reference TRBV7-2 and TRBJ1-2): GAGVSQSPSNKVTEKGKDVELRCDPISGHTALYWYRQSLGQGLEFLIYFQGNSAPDKSGLPSDRFSAERTGGSVSTLTIQRTQQEDSAVYLCASSLGITGYGYTFGSGTRLTVV.

This clonotype was picked up many times. The chain carries TRBV12-3 or TRBV12-4 and TRBJ1-2; D gene ambiguous. The CDR3 runs 16 residues. Trimming stripped 7 bases from V and 0 bases from J, with 18 bases between. Here the CDR3 reads CASIWGGGGPNYGYTF. As DNA, the CDR3 is TGTGCCAGCATTTGGGGAGGAGGAGGGCCTAACTATGGCTACACCTTC.

In this sample, this clonotype turned up many times. The chain uses TRBV5-1 and TRBJ2-7, with D tentatively TRBD1 (5 bases). Germline CDR1 and CDR2: SGHRS and YFSETQ. With 4 bases removed from V and 1 base from J, the gap between germline ends came to 15 bases. The CDR3 length is 15 residues. The CDR3, as DNA: TGCGCCAGCAGCCCTGGACACCAGACATCCTACGAGCAGTACTTC. This sequence encodes CASSPGHQTSYEQYF. The full variable domain, rest sourced from reference TRBV5-1 and TRBJ2-7, is KAGVTQTPRYLIKTRGQQVTLSCSPISGHRSVSWYQQTPGQGLQFLFEYFSETQRNKGNFPGRFSGRQFSNSRSEMNVSTLELGDSALYLCASSPGHQTSYEQYFGPGTRLTVT.

The rearrangement uses TRBV28 and TRBJ1-4; D might be TRBD1 (6 bases). V gave up 3 bases and J gave up 6 bases, with 20 bases separating them. Germline V gene lookup returns CDR1 MDHEN and CDR2 SYDVKM. This CDR3 is built from 17 residues. The CDR3: CASSFTGPDLKDEKLFF. CDR3 sequence (DNA): TGTGCCAGCAGTTTCACAGGGCCGGATCTGAAGGATGAAAAACTGTTTTTT. The entire variable domain, with the rest obtained from reference TRBV28 and TRBJ1-4, is as follows: DVKVTQSSRYLVKRTGEKVFLECVQDMDHENMFWYRQDPGLGLRLIYFSYDVKMKEKGDIPEGYSVSREKKERFSLILESASTNQTSMYLCASSFTGPDLKDEKLFFGSGTQLSVL.

In its sample, this clonotype was seen many times. The chain links TRBV7-2 to TRBJ2-7; D is tentatively TRBD1 or TRBD2 (6 bases each). The germline gives CDR1 SGHTA, CDR2 FQGNSA. The CDR3 covers 14 residues. Trimming took 2 bases from V and 2 from J, leaving 10 bases between them. DNA for the CDR3: TGTGCCAGCAGCTTAAGCCGGGGGCCCTACGAGCAGTACTTC. It codes for CASSLSRGPYEQYF.